Listed here are 18 T cell receptor beta chains from one sample, sequenced in a study of T-cell memory formation after mild COVID-19. TCRdb processed the 5' RACE reads anew with MiXCR; each CDR3 protein has one entry. This table holds about 400,000 distinct CDR3 sequences, approximately 18% found once. Source material: PBMCs or a T cell subset sorted from them (not recorded which). The receptors were gathered from a man younger than 35 who had mild COVID-19 (a few samples of this study predate the infection). Cell type and time point are not known.

On this clonotype itself: At one of its ends the junction is not consistent with the germline gene, which may arise from a read error. CDR3 bases: TGTTCCAGCGACGGGACAGCCAACACTGAAGCTTTCTTT. This translates into CSSDGTANTEAFF. This chain connects TRBV7-9 to TRBJ1-1, with 7 bases fitting TRBD1. Per germline, CDR1 SEHNR and CDR2 FQNEAQ (reference sequence). The CDR3 is 13 residues long. Variable domain in full (rest from reference TRBV7-9 and TRBJ1-1): DTGVSQNPRHKITKRGQNVTFRCDPISEHNRLYWYRQTLGQGPEFLTYFQNEAQLEKSRLLSDRFSAERPKGSFSTLEIQRTEQGDSAMYLCSSDGTANTEAFFGQGTRLTVV.

This rearrangement joins TRBV11-2 to TRBJ2-1; TRBD1 or TRBD2 may be the D gene (5 bases each). Germline lookup yields CDR1 SGHAT and CDR2 FQNNGV. This CDR3 has 12 residues. V was clipped by 4 bases and J by 7 bases, with 8 bases between them. CDR3 nucleotides: TGTGCCAGCAGCTCAGGGACGAATGAGCAGTTCTTC. As protein: CASSSGTNEQFF.

This clonotype was seen more than once but under ten times. This rearrangement joins TRBV12-3 or TRBV12-4 to TRBJ1-5; tentatively, D is TRBD1 (6 bases). Trimming shortened V by 6 bases and J by 5 bases, and 8 bases separated the two germline ends. There are 12 residues in the CDR3. The CDR3: CASREGDQPQHF. CDR3 coding DNA: TGTGCCAGCAGGGAGGGGGATCAGCCCCAGCATTTT.

This clonotype came up a few times. The V gene is TRBV6-5, the J gene TRBJ1-2; D perhaps matches TRBD1 (5 bases). The CDR3 sequence is 14 residues long. Per germline, CDR1 MNHEY and CDR2 SVGAGI. Trimming shortened V by 0 bases and J by 3 bases, and 8 bases separated the two germline ends. The CDR3 DNA sequence: TGTGCCAGCAGTTACTCGACCAGGGACTATGGCTACACCTTC. Its protein is CASSYSTRDYGYTF.

The rearrangement links TRBV12-3 or TRBV12-4 to TRBJ1-3; D gene uncertain. The CDR3 has 12 residues. Trimming shortened V by 6 bases and J by 7 bases, and 10 bases separated the two germline ends. CDR3 residues: CASSSSVNTIYF. CDR3 nucleotide sequence: TGTGCCAGCAGCTCCTCTGTGAACACCATATATTTT.

V is TRBV12-3 or TRBV12-4 and J is TRBJ2-2; TRBD2 matches at 8 bases. V lost 1 base, J lost 7 bases, and 5 bases stayed unmatched. The CDR3 is 15 residues long. The CDR3, as DNA: TGTGCCAGCAGTTTAGTGCGGGGGGCGATCGGGGAGCTGTTTTTT. Protein: CASSLVRGAIGELFF.

This chain's CDR3 is CASSDIGRGGGYGYTF. The CDR3 coding sequence is TGTGCCAGCAGCGATATTGGGAGAGGCGGAGGCTATGGCTACACCTTC. V is TRBV5-4 and J is TRBJ1-2; D not certain. The germline V gene encodes CDR1 SGHNT and CDR2 YYREEE (reference sequence). The CDR3 spans 16 residues. V gave up 4 bases and J gave up 4 bases, with 20 bases separating them.

This chain uses TRBV4-3 with TRBJ1-6, with D unresolved. The CDR3 contains 16 residues. The germline V and J ends were trimmed by 0 bases and 8 bases, with 14 bases remaining between them. CDR1 and CDR2 (germline): LGHNA, YSLEER. The CDR3: CASSQDSGRRDSPLHF. In nucleotides, the CDR3 is TGCGCCAGCAGCCAAGATTCCGGGCGGCGTGATTCACCCCTCCACTTT.

This clonotype was observed a few times. This chain connects TRBV12-3 or TRBV12-4 to TRBJ1-2, with D possibly TRBD1 on 6 matching bases. Trimming left V 5 bases short and J 1 base short, with 11 bases between. The CDR3 spans 14 residues. For the CDR3, the DNA is TGTGCCAGCAGTACGGGACACAATAACTATGGCTACACCTTC. Translated: CASSTGHNNYGYTF.

In its sample, this clonotype was seen a few times. The chain combines TRBV7-3 with TRBJ2-2, with a tentative D call TRBD1 (8 bases). Germline V gene lookup returns CDR1 SGHTA and CDR2 FQGTGA. With 6 bases removed from V and 4 bases from J, the gap between germline ends came to 24 bases. CDR3 length: 18 residues. CDR3 coding DNA: TGTGCCAGCAGGCGGGGGATGGACAGGGCTTTTGCCACCGGGGAGCTGTTTTTT. Its translation: CASRRGMDRAFATGELFF.

This clonotype was seen a handful of times. V is TRBV5-1 and J is TRBJ2-7; 7 bases map to TRBD1. Germline V lookup: CDR1 SGHRS, CDR2 YFSETQ. There are 16 residues in the CDR3. The trim removed 4 bases at V and 2 bases at J, leaving 12 bases unmatched. The CDR3 nucleotides are TGCGCCAGCAGCGAGCATCCGGGACAGTCTACCTACGAGCAGTACTTC. Amino acid sequence: CASSEHPGQSTYEQYF.

This clonotype was found a few times. The chain is built from TRBV20-1 and TRBJ1-1; 7 nucleotides match TRBD1. The trim removed 2 bases at V and 3 bases at J, leaving 6 bases unmatched. CDR3 length equals 14 residues. Germline V gives CDR1 DFQATT, CDR2 SNEGSKA (reference sequence). CDR3 sequence (DNA): TGCAGTGCTAGACAGACAGGGACACACACTGAAGCTTTCTTT. This encodes CSARQTGTHTEAFF.

The chain carries TRBV7-2 and TRBJ1-1; D is undetermined. V gave up 2 bases and J gave up 4 bases, with 11 bases separating them. Per germline, CDR1 SGHTA and CDR2 FQGNSA. The CDR3 has 14 amino acids. The CDR3 region is CASSLYHWSTEAFF. CDR3 nucleotide sequence: TGTGCCAGCAGCTTATACCATTGGAGCACTGAAGCTTTCTTT.

This chain connects TRBV7-2 to TRBJ2-1; 8 nucleotides line up with TRBD2. Germline V CDR1 and CDR2: SGHTA, FQGNSA. The CDR3 contains 14 residues. After removal of 3 bases from V and 2 bases from J, the junction contained 0 bases not matched to a gene. The CDR3: CASSLRGAYNEQFF. The DNA of the CDR3 is TGTGCCAGCAGCTTGCGGGGGGCCTACAATGAGCAGTTCTTC.

This clonotype turned up a few times. In nucleotides, the CDR3 is TGTGCCAGCTGTCTTCGGGACACTAAGACCCAGTACTTC. Protein sequence: CASCLRDTKTQYF. The rearrangement links TRBV7-8 to TRBJ2-5, with D possibly TRBD1 on 6 matching bases. This CDR3 spans 13 amino acids. Germline-derived CDR1 and CDR2 are SGHVS and FQNEAQ. V gave up 8 bases and J gave up 6 bases, with 16 bases separating them.

This clonotype was seen a handful of times. The chain combines TRBV12-3 or TRBV12-4 with TRBJ2-6; possible D gene TRBD2, 6 bases. The CDR3 runs 17 residues. The V and J ends lost 4 bases and 3 bases respectively, with 16 bases between them. The CDR3 sequence: CASSSHRREIGANVLTF. The CDR3 DNA follows: TGTGCCAGCAGTTCGCACAGGAGGGAAATTGGGGCCAACGTCCTGACTTTC.

This chain uses TRBV29-1 with TRBJ1-6; D call uncertain. Between the trimmed V and J ends, which lost 6 bases and 5 bases, there was a span of 11 bases. The length of the CDR3 is 13 residues. Germline V gives CDR1 SQVTM, CDR2 ANQGSEA. This CDR3 reads CSVRRADNSPLHF. CDR3 DNA sequence: TGCAGCGTACGTAGGGCGGATAATTCACCCCTCCACTTT.

The rearrangement joins TRBV7-2 to TRBJ1-5; maybe TRBD1 (5 bases). V dropped 5 bases and J dropped 0 bases, with 8 bases sitting between them. The CDR3 has 14 residues. CDR1 and CDR2 from the germline V gene are SGHTA and FQGNSA. The CDR3 is CASSPTVSNQPQHF. The CDR3 DNA is TGTGCCAGCAGCCCGACAGTTAGCAATCAGCCCCAGCATTTT.